The T cell receptor (beta chain) described here comes from a study of shared clonotypes between healthy human individuals. Study-wide context: Per-donor plates numbered three CD4 naive, three CD4 memory, two CD8 naive and one CD8 memory. General study findings and limits: Non-shared clonotypes had lower generation probabilities than clonotypes shared by all four sorted-subset donors. Sampling was confined to blood; repertoires within tissues likely differ. Rarefaction showed sorted-subset sequencing was incomplete despite large depth.

This clone was recorded only once. Its specificity is not known. The protocol was immunoSEQ multiplex PCR, while the TCRdb copy is restricted to in-frame clones and leaves out a portion. The sample records approximately 2,300,000 clones, roughly 90% being singletons. The receptor comes from a man aged 18 to 29 in good health. Some clones in this sample may be carry-over from other donors' samples. Sequenced: naive CD4+ T cells from PBMCs. Subset noted: CD45RA+ positively selected.

The CDR3 nucleotides read TGTGCCTGGACCCCCCAGGGGGCTGGAAACACCATATATTTT. Translated: CAWTPQGAGNTIYF. The V call is TRBV30, the J call TRBJ1-3, with 7 bases that match TRBD1. This CDR3 is built from 14 residues. With V trimmed by 4 bases and J by 2 bases, 5 bases remained unmatched. Germline V gene data show CDR1 as GTSNPN and CDR2 as SVGIG (reference sequence).